The clone carrying this T cell receptor (beta chain) was found many times. What it binds is not known. This entry belongs to a study of T cells in Graves' hyperthyroidism and ophthalmopathy. Findings and limits, study-wide: Clonotypes that were expanded in thyroid above 0.001 mostly appeared in blood too.

Diagnoses were established using clinical symptoms, serum thyroxine and TRAb, thyroid ultrasound and orbital computed tomography. Trimming stripped 5 bases from V and 11 bases from J, with 16 bases between. CDR3 length equals 13 residues. Germline V CDR1 and CDR2: MNHNS, SASEGT. Amplified regions were TCR beta CDR3 sequences from RNA transcripts. First-round RT-PCR with HTBI primers amplified the TCR CDR3 region. TCRdb reprocessed the multiplex PCR reads via MiXCR and lists one record per CDR3 protein. Of some 460,000 distinct CDR3 sequences in the sample, approximately 14% were seen once. V usage is TRBV6-1 and J usage is TRBJ1-5; no clear D gene. The specimen sequenced was blood. The clonotype comes from a woman aged 18 to 35 with Graves' hyperthyroidism. DNA for the CDR3: TGTGCCAGCAGTCGCCGGACGGACCGGGCCCAGCATTTT. Translated: CASSRRTDRAQHF.